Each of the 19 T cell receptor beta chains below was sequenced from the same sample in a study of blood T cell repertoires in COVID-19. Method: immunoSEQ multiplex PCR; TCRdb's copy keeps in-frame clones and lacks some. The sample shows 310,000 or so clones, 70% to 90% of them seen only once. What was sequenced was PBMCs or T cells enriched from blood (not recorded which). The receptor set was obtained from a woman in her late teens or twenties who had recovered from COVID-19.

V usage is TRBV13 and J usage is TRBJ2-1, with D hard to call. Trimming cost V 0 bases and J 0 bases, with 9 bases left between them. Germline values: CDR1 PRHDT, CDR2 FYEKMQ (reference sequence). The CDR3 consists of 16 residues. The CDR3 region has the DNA TGTGCCAGCAGCTTAGGCTTCTACAGCTCCTACAATGAGCAGTTCTTC. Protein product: CASSLGFYSSYNEQFF.

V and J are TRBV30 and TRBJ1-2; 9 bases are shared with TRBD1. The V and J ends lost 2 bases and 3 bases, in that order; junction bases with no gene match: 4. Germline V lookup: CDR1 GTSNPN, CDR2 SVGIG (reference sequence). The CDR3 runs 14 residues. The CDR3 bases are TGTGCCTGGAGTAAACAGGGGGCGGACTATGGCTACACCTTC. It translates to CAWSKQGADYGYTF. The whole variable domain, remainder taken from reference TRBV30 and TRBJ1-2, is SQTIHQWPATLVQPVGSPLSLECTVEGTSNPNLYWYRQAAGRGLQLLFYSVGIGQISSEVPQNLSASRPQDRQFILSSKKLLLSDSGFYLCAWSKQGADYGYTFGSGTRLTVV.

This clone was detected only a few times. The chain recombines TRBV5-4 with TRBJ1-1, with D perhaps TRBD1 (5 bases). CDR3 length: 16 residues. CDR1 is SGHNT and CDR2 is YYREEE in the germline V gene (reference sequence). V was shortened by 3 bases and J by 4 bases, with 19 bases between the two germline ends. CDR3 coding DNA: TGTGCCAGCAGCTCGACAGCCCGAAGCTTCGGCACTGAAGCTTTCTTT. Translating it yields CASSSTARSFGTEAFF.

The CDR3 DNA follows: TGTGCTAGTGGTTTGGTAAGACAGGGAGGCAATGAGCAGTTCTTC. Translated, it gives CASGLVRQGGNEQFF. The V gene is TRBV12-5, the J gene TRBJ2-1, with D possibly matching TRBD1 (7 bases). The CDR3 has 15 amino acids. V was shortened by 0 bases and J by 6 bases, with 12 bases between the two germline ends. Looked up from germline, CDR1 is LGHNT and CDR2 is FRNRAP.

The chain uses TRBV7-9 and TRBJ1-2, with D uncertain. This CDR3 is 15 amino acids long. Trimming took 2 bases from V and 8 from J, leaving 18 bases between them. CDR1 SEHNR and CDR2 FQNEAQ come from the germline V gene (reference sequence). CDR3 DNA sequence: TGTGCCAGCAGCTTACCCTCACGACACCGCGGGGGCTACACCTTC. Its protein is CASSLPSRHRGGYTF.

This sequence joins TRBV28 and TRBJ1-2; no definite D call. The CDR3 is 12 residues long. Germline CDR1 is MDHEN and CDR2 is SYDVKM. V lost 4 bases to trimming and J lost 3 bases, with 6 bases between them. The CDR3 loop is CASSSGHYGYTF. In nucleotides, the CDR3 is TGTGCCAGCAGTTCTGGGCACTATGGCTACACCTTC.

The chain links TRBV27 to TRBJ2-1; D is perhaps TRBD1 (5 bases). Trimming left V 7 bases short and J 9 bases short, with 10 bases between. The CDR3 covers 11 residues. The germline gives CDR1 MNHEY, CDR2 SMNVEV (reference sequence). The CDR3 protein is CASIGATEQFF. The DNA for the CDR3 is TGTGCCAGCATAGGGGCCACTGAGCAGTTCTTC.

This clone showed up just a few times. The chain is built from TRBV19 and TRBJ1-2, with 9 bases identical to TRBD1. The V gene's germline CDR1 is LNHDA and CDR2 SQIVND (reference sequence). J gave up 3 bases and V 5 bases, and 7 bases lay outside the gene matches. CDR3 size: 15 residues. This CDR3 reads CASSDRDREYYGYTF. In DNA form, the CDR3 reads TGTGCCAGTAGTGACCGGGACAGGGAATACTATGGCTACACCTTC.

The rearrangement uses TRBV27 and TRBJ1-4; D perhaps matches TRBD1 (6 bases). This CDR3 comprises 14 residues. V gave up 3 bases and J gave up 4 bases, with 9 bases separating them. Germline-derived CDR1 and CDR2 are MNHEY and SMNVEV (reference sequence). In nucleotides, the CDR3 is TGTGCCAGCAGTTTGACAGGCCTTAATGAAAAACTGTTTTTT. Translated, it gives CASSLTGLNEKLFF.

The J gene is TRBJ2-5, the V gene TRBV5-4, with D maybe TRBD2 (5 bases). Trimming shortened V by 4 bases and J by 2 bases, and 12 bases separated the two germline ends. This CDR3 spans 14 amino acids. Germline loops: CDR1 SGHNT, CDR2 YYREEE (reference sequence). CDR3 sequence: CASSLRAGQETQYF. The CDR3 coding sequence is TGTGCCAGCAGCCTGCGGGCAGGACAAGAGACCCAGTACTTC. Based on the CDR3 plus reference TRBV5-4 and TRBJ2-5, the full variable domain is ETGVTQSPTHLIKTRGQQVTLRCSSQSGHNTVSWYQQALGQGPQFIFQYYREEENGRGNFPPRFSGLQFPNYSSELNVNALELDDSALYLCASSLRAGQETQYFGPGTRLLVL.

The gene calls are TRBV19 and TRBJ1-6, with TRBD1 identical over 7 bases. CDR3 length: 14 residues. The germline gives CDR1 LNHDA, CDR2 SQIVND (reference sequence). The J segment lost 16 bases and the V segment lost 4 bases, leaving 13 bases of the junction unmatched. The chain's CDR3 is CASSTTGVVSALHF. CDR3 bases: TGTGCCAGTAGTACCACAGGGGTAGTCTCAGCTCTCCACTTT.

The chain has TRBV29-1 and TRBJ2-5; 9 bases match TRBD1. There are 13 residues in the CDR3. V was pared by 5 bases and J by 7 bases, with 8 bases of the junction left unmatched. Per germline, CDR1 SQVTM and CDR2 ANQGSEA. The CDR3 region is CSVQTGGSGTQYF. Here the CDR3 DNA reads TGCAGCGTTCAGACAGGGGGATCGGGGACCCAGTACTTC.

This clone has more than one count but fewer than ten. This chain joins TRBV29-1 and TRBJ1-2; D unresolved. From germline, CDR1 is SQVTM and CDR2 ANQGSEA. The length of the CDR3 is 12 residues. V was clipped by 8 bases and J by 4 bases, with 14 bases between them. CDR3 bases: TGCAGCTTTCTAGACGGCCCCTATGGCTACACCTTC. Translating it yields CSFLDGPYGYTF.

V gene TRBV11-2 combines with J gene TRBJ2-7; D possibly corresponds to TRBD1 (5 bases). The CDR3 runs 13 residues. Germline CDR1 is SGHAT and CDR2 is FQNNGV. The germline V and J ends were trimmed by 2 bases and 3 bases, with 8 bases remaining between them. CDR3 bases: TGTGCCAGCAGCTTAAACCAGGGCTACGAGCAGTACTTC. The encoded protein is CASSLNQGYEQYF.

The CDR3, as DNA: TGCGCCAGCAGCCAAGGTCCGGTAGTTGGTACGCAGTATTTT. Amino acid sequence: CASSQGPVVGTQYF. V and J are TRBV4-1 and TRBJ2-3, with D hard to call. The CDR3 spans 14 residues. Trimming cost V 1 base and J 8 bases, with 13 bases left between them. Germline V lookup: CDR1 MGHRA, CDR2 YSYEKL.

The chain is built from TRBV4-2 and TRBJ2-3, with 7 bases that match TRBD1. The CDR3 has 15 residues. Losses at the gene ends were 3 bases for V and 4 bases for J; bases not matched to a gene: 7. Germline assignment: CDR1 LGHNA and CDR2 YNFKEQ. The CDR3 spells CASSQGEGGADTQYF. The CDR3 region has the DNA TGTGCCAGCAGCCAGGGAGAAGGGGGCGCAGATACGCAGTATTTT.

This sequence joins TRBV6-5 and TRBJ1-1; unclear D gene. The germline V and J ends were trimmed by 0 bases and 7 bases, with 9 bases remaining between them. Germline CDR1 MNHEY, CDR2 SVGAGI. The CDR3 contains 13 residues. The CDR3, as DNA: TGTGCCAGCAGTTACTCCGGGGTCGGTGAAGCTTTCTTT. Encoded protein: CASSYSGVGEAFF.

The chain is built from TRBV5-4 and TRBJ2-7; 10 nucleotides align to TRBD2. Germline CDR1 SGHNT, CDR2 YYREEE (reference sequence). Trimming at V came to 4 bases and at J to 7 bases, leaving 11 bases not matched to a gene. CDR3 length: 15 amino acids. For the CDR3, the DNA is TGTGCCAGCAGCCCGGTCGGGACTAGCGATACGGAGCAGTACTTC. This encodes CASSPVGTSDTEQYF.

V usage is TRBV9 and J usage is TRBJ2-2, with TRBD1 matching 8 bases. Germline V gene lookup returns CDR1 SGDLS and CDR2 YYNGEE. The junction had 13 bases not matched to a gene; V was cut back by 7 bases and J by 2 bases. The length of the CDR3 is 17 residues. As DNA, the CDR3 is TGTGCCAGCTGGAAATCTGACAGGGGCGCTAACACCGGGGAGCTGTTTTTT. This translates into CASWKSDRGANTGELFF.